The T cell receptor (beta chain) described here comes from a study of blood T cell repertoires in COVID-19. In the study overall: Acute and convalescent COVID-19 specimens originated in the United States, Italy and Spain. Sample material is recorded as cDNA or gDNA derived from T cells, B-cell-depleted T cells, or PBMCs.

Authors' data handling: For nucleated cells, counts were estimated from reference gene primer amplification. Assay used: immunoSEQ multiplex PCR; TCRdb lists only in-frame clones, some missing. V and J calls and clone size are copied from that table; D and trimming were computed from the DNA. The sample comprises 26,000 or so clones, around 61% of which are singletons, and roughly 7.2% rests with the top ten. V dropped 0 bases and J dropped 4; count of bases not matched to a gene: 7. The CDR3 contains 16 residues. Germline V gene data show CDR1 as SGHDT and CDR2 as YYEEEE. Material: peripheral blood. The rearrangement uses TRBV5-6 and TRBJ2-1; 7 bases fit TRBD2. The sequence came from a man aged 55-75 years with active or convalescent COVID-19. In nucleotides, the CDR3 is TGTGCCAGCAGCTTGGAGGGAACTAGCGAATACAATGAGCAGTTCTTC. Residues: CASSLEGTSEYNEQFF.